A selection of T cell receptor beta chains follows, all from one sample in a study of T cells in Graves' hyperthyroidism and ophthalmopathy. TCRdb re-called the multiplex PCR reads with MiXCR, one entry per CDR3 protein. The sample carries hundreds of thousands of distinct CDR3 sequences, 38% recorded once. The sample comprised blood. The receptors originated from a man aged 18 to 29 with Graves' hyperthyroidism. Each CDR3 is given with its conserved first and last residue. The D gene is left open where the match is weak. The size entry is marked missing in some rows and otherwise reads once, few, many or a size class.

v_gene	abundance	j_gene	d_gene	CDR3nt	CDR3aa
TRBV9	few	TRBJ2-5	.	TGTGCCAGCAGCCAATTTGTCCCACCGGGGGAAGAGACCCAGTACTTC	CASSQFVPPGEETQYF
TRBV24-1	many	TRBJ2-2	.	TGTGCCACCAGTGGGCGGGGCGGGGAGCTGTTTTTT	CATSGRGGELFF
TRBV7-9	.	TRBJ2-7	.	TGTGCCAGCAGCGGTACCGGGAGAAGCCCCTACGAGCAGTACTTC	CASSGTGRSPYEQYF
TRBV7-2	many	TRBJ1-1	.	TGTGCCAGCAGCCCCTTTAGGGACCGACAAGCTTTCTTT	CASSPFRDRQAFF
TRBV5-5	.	TRBJ2-7	.	TGTGCCAGCAGCTTAATCAGGGGAACCTACGAGCAGTACTTC	CASSLIRGTYEQYF
TRBV7-9	.	TRBJ2-3	TRBD1	TGTGCCAGCAGCTTGGGACAGACAGATACGCAGTATTTT	CASSLGQTDTQYF
TRBV7-9	.	TRBJ2-7	.	TGTGCCAGCAGCATGACAGATGGGCCCTACGAGCAGTACTTC	CASSMTDGPYEQYF
TRBV9	.	TRBJ2-2	.	TGTGCCAGCAGCCCACAGACAGACACCGGGGAGCTGTTTTTT	CASSPQTDTGELFF
TRBV5-4	few	TRBJ1-1	TRBD1	TGTGCCAGCAGCAAGGGGACAGAGGAATCAGCTTTCTTT	CASSKGTEESAFF
TRBV10-1	.	TRBJ1-5	.	TGCGCCAGCAGTTCCGGCGAGGTTCAGCCCCAGCATTTT	CASSSGEVQPQHF
TRBV10-3	.	TRBJ1-5	.	TGTGCCATCAGTGAAATTCGGGGTGGGAATCAGCCCCAGCATTTT	CAISEIRGGNQPQHF
TRBV7-2	few	TRBJ1-6	.	TGTGCCAGCAGCCAAGATTGGGCCAAGGATTCACCCCTCCACTTT	CASSQDWAKDSPLHF
TRBV12-3/TRBV12-4	few	TRBJ2-5	.	TGTGCCAGCAGTTTAGACGGGGGTGAACAAGAGACCCAGTACTTC	CASSLDGGEQETQYF
TRBV19	.	TRBJ2-7	.	TGTGCCAGTAGTATTGCGGCAGCCTCCTCCTACGAGCAGTACTTC	CASSIAAASSYEQYF
TRBV10-3	many	TRBJ1-4	.	TGTGCCATCAGTGAGGGGGCGGCTGAAAAACTGTTTTTT	CAISEGAAEKLFF
TRBV7-3	.	TRBJ2-5	.	TGTGCCAGCAGCCCAAACGATTTACAAGAGACCCAGTACTTC	CASSPNDLQETQYF
TRBV10-3	many	TRBJ2-5	TRBD1	TGTGCCACCTGGACAGGGAAGCCAGAGACCCAGTACTTC	CATWTGKPETQYF
TRBV9	.	TRBJ1-1	.	TGTGCCAGCAGCGTGGACGCGGCTGGCACTGAAGCTTTCTTT	CASSVDAAGTEAFF
TRBV9	.	TRBJ2-2	.	TGTGCCAGCAGCGTAGGGGGGACGGCATCCGGGGAGCTGTTTTTT	CASSVGGTASGELFF
TRBV4-1	once	TRBJ2-7	TRBD2	TGCGCCAGCAGCTCTCCCGGGGGGGCGGTCAACGAGCAGTACTTC	CASSSPGGAVNEQYF
TRBV7-9	.	TRBJ2-7	.	TGTGCCAGCAGGGCACAGAACTACGAGCAGTACTTC	CASRAQNYEQYF